The rows below give T cell receptor beta chains drawn from one sample of a study of liver allograft versus peripheral blood T cells. TCRdb processed the reads anew with MiXCR; each CDR3 protein has one entry. The table shows 2,500 to 3,500 distinct CDR3 sequences, with around 16% occurring only once. The receptors were gathered from a human patient who had a liver transplant. Some T cells may possibly be graft donor cells. CDR3s include the opening cysteine and the closing phenylalanine or tryptophan. The D gene is left open where the match is weak. Rows give clone size only sometimes, using once, few, many, or a class for an expanded clone.

d_call	cdr3_length	v_call	clone_size	j_call	cdr3_aa	cdr3_nt
-	15	TRBV5-1	-	TRBJ2-2	CASSPLAGGPGELFF	TGCGCCAGCAGCCCTCTAGCCGGGGGACCCGGGGAGCTGTTTTTT
TRBD2	15	TRBV20-1	medium-sized	TRBJ2-7	CSARDVTGGPYEQYF	TGCAGTGCTAGAGATGTGACGGGGGGGCCATACGAGCAGTACTTC
-	15	TRBV9	medium-sized	TRBJ1-6	CASSVGDRFGSPLHF	TGTGCCAGCAGCGTAGGAGACAGGTTTGGGTCACCCCTCCACTTT
TRBD1	14	TRBV13	few	TRBJ2-5	CASSEGGPQETQYF	TGTGCCAGCAGTGAAGGGGGCCCCCAAGAGACCCAGTACTTC
-	14	TRBV18	-	TRBJ1-1	CASSPPRVSAEAFF	TGTGCCAGCTCACCACCTAGGGTTTCCGCTGAAGCTTTCTTT
-	15	TRBV20-1	few	TRBJ2-3	CSARVPLYSTDTQYF	TGCAGTGCTAGAGTCCCGTTGTATAGCACAGATACGCAGTATTTT
TRBD1	15	TRBV6-2/TRBV6-3	medium-sized	TRBJ1-5	CASRDPGQGDQPQHF	TGTGCCAGCAGGGACCCGGGACAGGGTGATCAGCCCCAGCATTTT
-	10	TRBV30	-	TRBJ2-3	CAWGTDTQYF	TGTGCCTGGGGCACAGATACGCAGTATTTT
-	12	TRBV6-5	-	TRBJ1-2	CASSYRVGGYTF	TGTGCCAGCAGTTATCGGGTGGGAGGCTACACCTTC
TRBD2	15	TRBV20-1	medium-sized	TRBJ2-7	CSASSGLAGESEQYF	TGCAGTGCTTCGTCTGGACTAGCGGGAGAGAGCGAGCAGTACTTC
TRBD2	13	TRBV20-1	medium-sized	TRBJ2-7	CSASTGGSYEQYF	TGCAGTGCTAGTACGGGAGGTTCCTACGAGCAGTACTTC
TRBD2	14	TRBV6-6	medium-sized	TRBJ2-7	CASSYQGGAYEQYF	TGTGCCAGCAGTTACCAGGGAGGGGCCTACGAGCAGTACTTC
-	16	TRBV19	medium-sized	TRBJ2-7	CATRDPGGARGDEQYF	TGTGCCACCCGGGACCCTGGGGGAGCCCGAGGTGACGAGCAGTACTTC
TRBD1	14	TRBV18	medium-sized	TRBJ2-7	CASSPKGQGSEQYF	TGTGCCAGCTCACCGAAGGGACAGGGGTCCGAGCAGTACTTC
TRBD2	14	TRBV3-1	-	TRBJ2-5	CASSQAAGGETQYF	TGTGCCAGCAGCCAAGCAGCGGGAGGCGAGACCCAGTACTTC
TRBD1	13	TRBV25-1	medium-sized	TRBJ2-2	CASSGDSGGELFF	TGTGCCAGCAGTGGGGACAGCGGCGGGGAGCTGTTTTTT
-	15	TRBV20-1	medium-sized	TRBJ2-6	CSAPNMNTGANVLTF	TGCAGTGCCCCAAACATGAATACTGGGGCCAACGTCCTGACTTTC
-	15	TRBV20-1	few	TRBJ1-5	CSAQVRTAGNQPQHF	TGCAGTGCCCAAGTCAGGACAGCGGGCAATCAGCCCCAGCATTTT
-	13	TRBV14	medium-sized	TRBJ1-2	CASSQSIVEGYTF	TGTGCCAGCAGCCAAAGTATAGTAGAAGGCTACACCTTC
TRBD2	16	TRBV9	few	TRBJ2-3	CASSAQRGASTDTQYF	TGTGCCAGCAGCGCCCAGCGGGGCGCTAGCACAGATACGCAGTATTTT
-	15	TRBV10-3	medium-sized	TRBJ2-1	CAMRPGPTSSNEQFF	TGTGCCATGCGACCGGGACCAACCTCGAGCAATGAGCAGTTCTTC
TRBD1	11	TRBV20-1	medium-sized	TRBJ1-2	CSAPGTVGYTF	TGCAGTGCCCCCGGGACAGTCGGCTACACCTTC
-	15	TRBV18	large	TRBJ1-2	CASSLGLGTLGGYTF	TGTGCCAGCTCACTTGGGCTCGGCACCCTGGGAGGCTACACCTTC
TRBD1	17	TRBV10-1	medium-sized	TRBJ2-1	CASSESSPTGGSNEQFF	TGCGCCAGCAGTGAGTCGTCTCCTACAGGGGGGTCGAATGAGCAGTTCTTC
-	13	TRBV20-1	-	TRBJ1-1	CSARVIEETEAFF	TGCAGTGCTAGAGTAATAGAGGAGACTGAAGCTTTCTTT
TRBD1	14	TRBV19	medium-sized	TRBJ1-5	CASSIGTGFQPQHF	TGTGCCAGTAGTATAGGGACAGGGTTTCAGCCCCAGCATTTT